The present entry profiles one T cell receptor beta chain with its context. Its cognate antigen is unknown. These data are taken from a study of T cell responses to AZD1222 COVID-19 vaccine. Study-wide results and limits: Breadth and depth of Spike-specific TCRs rose after two AZD1222 doses. Clonal diversity was possibly underestimated; the donors were predominantly white British and more often female.

Profiled with immunoSEQ multiplex PCR; TCRdb holds only in-frame clones, not every one. The data contain 150,000 or so clones, roughly nine tenths of them singletons. The starting material was peripheral blood, obtained on day 0 of AZD1222 vaccination. This clonotype was sampled from an adult in good health.

The chain's CDR3 is CASSPSERTQYF. The DNA of the CDR3 is TGTGCCAGCTCACCCTCCGAGAGAACCCAGTACTTC. V is TRBV18 and J is TRBJ2-5; D gene ambiguous. The ends were cut back, 3 bases at V and 8 bases at J, with 10 bases in the middle. The CDR3 has 12 amino acids. The V gene's germline CDR1 is KGHSH and CDR2 LQKENI.